Listed below are T cell receptor beta chains from one sample, sequenced in a study of T-cell memory formation after mild COVID-19. Each CDR3 protein is one row after TCRdb ran MiXCR on the 5' RACE reads. This table has approximately 290,000 distinct CDR3 sequences, 8.2% appearing once. The source material was PBMCs or a T cell subset sorted from them (not recorded which). Receptors originate from a man between 18 and 29 years old who had mild COVID-19 (a few samples of this study predate the infection). Cell type and time point are not known. Both conserved end residues are part of each CDR3. The order of the fields is D gene, J gene, clone size, V gene, CDR3 protein, CDR3 DNA. The D gene is left open where the match is weak. Size tells how often a clone was seen (once, few, many) or the class of an expanded clone, and some rows leave it out.

D gene: TRBD1; J gene: TRBJ2-1; clone size: few; V gene: TRBV5-1; CDR3 protein: CASSPTGQGNGNEQFF; CDR3 DNA: TGCGCCAGCAGCCCGACGGGACAGGGTAACGGGAATGAGCAGTTCTTC
D gene: -; J gene: TRBJ2-2; clone size: few; V gene: TRBV7-3; CDR3 protein: CASSTGTKNTGELFF; CDR3 DNA: TGTGCCAGCAGCACCGGGACAAAGAACACCGGGGAGCTGTTTTTT
D gene: -; J gene: TRBJ1-1; clone size: -; V gene: TRBV4-3; CDR3 protein: CASSQDSLSGVNTEAFF; CDR3 DNA: TGCGCCAGCAGCCAAGACAGCCTAAGTGGAGTGAACACTGAAGCTTTCTTT
D gene: TRBD2; J gene: TRBJ2-1; clone size: few; V gene: TRBV28; CDR3 protein: CASSSPRGGGETYNEQFF; CDR3 DNA: TGTGCCAGCAGTTCCCCTCGCGGTGGGGGGGAAACCTACAATGAGCAGTTCTTC
D gene: -; J gene: TRBJ2-5; clone size: many; V gene: TRBV12-3/TRBV12-4; CDR3 protein: CASSLTTQYF; CDR3 DNA: TGTGCCAGCAGTTTAACGACCCAGTACTTC
D gene: -; J gene: TRBJ2-7; clone size: -; V gene: TRBV4-1; CDR3 protein: CASSPLGNYEQYF; CDR3 DNA: TGCGCCAGCAGCCCCCTGGGAAACTACGAGCAGTACTTC
D gene: TRBD1; J gene: TRBJ1-5; clone size: few; V gene: TRBV9; CDR3 protein: CASSATGDQPQHF; CDR3 DNA: TGTGCCAGCAGCGCGACAGGGGACCAGCCCCAGCATTTT
D gene: -; J gene: TRBJ2-3; clone size: few; V gene: TRBV29-1; CDR3 protein: CSVSDSTDTQYF; CDR3 DNA: TGCAGCGTTTCGGACAGCACAGATACGCAGTATTTT
D gene: -; J gene: TRBJ2-2; clone size: few; V gene: TRBV14; CDR3 protein: CASSQVNRVTGELFF; CDR3 DNA: TGTGCCAGCAGCCAAGTCAACAGGGTCACCGGGGAGCTGTTTTTT
D gene: TRBD2; J gene: TRBJ2-5; clone size: few; V gene: TRBV4-1; CDR3 protein: CASSQVPSGGIETQYF; CDR3 DNA: TGCGCCAGCAGCCAGGTTCCTAGCGGGGGTATAGAGACCCAGTACTTC
D gene: -; J gene: TRBJ1-2; clone size: -; V gene: TRBV7-8; CDR3 protein: CASSFRDPGMANYGYTF; CDR3 DNA: TGTGCCAGCAGCTTCCGGGACCCCGGGATGGCGAACTATGGCTACACCTTC
D gene: -; J gene: TRBJ2-7; clone size: many; V gene: TRBV5-1; CDR3 protein: CASSPEDPYEQYF; CDR3 DNA: TGCGCCAGCAGCCCGGAGGATCCCTACGAGCAGTACTTC
D gene: -; J gene: TRBJ2-1; clone size: -; V gene: TRBV18; CDR3 protein: CASSPKTDNEQFF; CDR3 DNA: TGTGCCAGCTCACCTAAAACAGACAATGAGCAGTTCTTC
D gene: TRBD2; J gene: TRBJ2-3; clone size: -; V gene: TRBV19; CDR3 protein: CATSSGVVTDTQYF; CDR3 DNA: TGTGCCACTTCTAGCGGGGTAGTGACAGATACGCAGTATTTT
D gene: -; J gene: TRBJ2-1; clone size: -; V gene: TRBV23-1; CDR3 protein: CASSYGVAHEQFF; CDR3 DNA: TGCGCCAGCAGTTACGGGGTTGCTCATGAGCAGTTCTTC
D gene: -; J gene: TRBJ2-3; clone size: few; V gene: TRBV7-9; CDR3 protein: CASSTGTGDTQYF; CDR3 DNA: TGTGCCAGCAGCACTGGGACGGGTGATACGCAGTATTTT
D gene: -; J gene: TRBJ2-2; clone size: -; V gene: TRBV12-3/TRBV12-4; CDR3 protein: CASSSYVLDTGELFF; CDR3 DNA: TGTGCCAGCAGCTCCTATGTTCTGGACACCGGGGAGCTGTTTTTT
D gene: -; J gene: TRBJ2-7; clone size: -; V gene: TRBV7-8; CDR3 protein: CASSFVVSYEQYF; CDR3 DNA: TGTGCCAGCAGCTTCGTCGTTTCCTACGAGCAGTACTTC
D gene: -; J gene: TRBJ2-7; clone size: -; V gene: TRBV4-1; CDR3 protein: CASSLLARAGYEQYF; CDR3 DNA: TGCGCCAGCAGTCTACTAGCCCGTGCGGGGTACGAGCAGTACTTC
D gene: TRBD2; J gene: TRBJ2-1; clone size: few; V gene: TRBV5-4; CDR3 protein: CAGSGSSYNEQFF; CDR3 DNA: TGTGCCGGTAGCGGGAGCTCCTACAATGAGCAGTTCTTC
D gene: -; J gene: TRBJ1-2; clone size: few; V gene: TRBV28; CDR3 protein: CASGTDYGYTF; CDR3 DNA: TGTGCCAGCGGGACGGACTATGGCTACACCTTC
D gene: TRBD2; J gene: TRBJ2-1; clone size: few; V gene: TRBV19; CDR3 protein: CASSTGGAANEQFF; CDR3 DNA: TGTGCCAGTAGTACCGGGGGGGCCGCTAATGAGCAGTTCTTC
D gene: TRBD1; J gene: TRBJ1-6; clone size: -; V gene: TRBV4-3; CDR3 protein: CASSQEGTALTNGSPLHF; CDR3 DNA: TGCGCCAGCAGCCAAGAGGGGACAGCGCTCACGAATGGTTCACCCCTCCACTTT
D gene: TRBD1; J gene: TRBJ1-1; clone size: -; V gene: TRBV29-1; CDR3 protein: CSVRTPETGGTEAFF; CDR3 DNA: TGCAGCGTGCGAACCCCGGAGACAGGGGGCACTGAAGCTTTCTTT
D gene: -; J gene: TRBJ2-3; clone size: many; V gene: TRBV4-1; CDR3 protein: CASSQEARPSTDTQYF; CDR3 DNA: TGCGCCAGCAGCCAAGAGGCCAGGCCTAGCACAGATACGCAGTATTTT
D gene: -; J gene: TRBJ1-3; clone size: many; V gene: TRBV12-3/TRBV12-4; CDR3 protein: CASREGGNNQNTIYF; CDR3 DNA: TGTGCCAGCAGAGAGGGGGGGAACAACCAGAACACCATATATTTT
D gene: -; J gene: TRBJ1-1; clone size: -; V gene: TRBV18; CDR3 protein: CASSPDKNTEAFF; CDR3 DNA: TGTGCCAGCTCACCTGACAAGAACACTGAAGCTTTCTTT
D gene: -; J gene: TRBJ2-3; clone size: -; V gene: TRBV12-3/TRBV12-4; CDR3 protein: CASSLYRSDTQYF; CDR3 DNA: TGTGCCAGCAGTTTATACCGATCAGATACGCAGTATTTT
D gene: -; J gene: TRBJ1-2; clone size: few; V gene: TRBV4-3; CDR3 protein: CASSQDTTPLRLGYTF; CDR3 DNA: TGCGCCAGCAGCCAAGACACCACTCCGTTGAGGCTTGGCTACACCTTC
D gene: TRBD1; J gene: TRBJ1-1; clone size: -; V gene: TRBV28; CDR3 protein: CVSSQGTVNTEAFF; CDR3 DNA: TGTGTCAGCAGTCAGGGGACAGTGAACACTGAAGCTTTCTTT
D gene: -; J gene: TRBJ1-1; clone size: -; V gene: TRBV29-1; CDR3 protein: CSVKNRSNTEAFF; CDR3 DNA: TGCAGCGTTAAGAACCGCTCGAACACTGAAGCTTTCTTT
D gene: -; J gene: TRBJ1-1; clone size: few; V gene: TRBV3-1; CDR3 protein: CASSQVLGASEAFF; CDR3 DNA: TGTGCCAGCAGCCAAGTTTTGGGGGCTAGTGAAGCTTTCTTT
D gene: -; J gene: TRBJ1-1; clone size: few; V gene: TRBV7-9; CDR3 protein: CASSRWRGMNTEAFF; CDR3 DNA: TGTGCCAGCAGTAGGTGGAGGGGGATGAACACTGAAGCTTTCTTT
D gene: -; J gene: TRBJ1-1; clone size: few; V gene: TRBV4-1; CDR3 protein: CASSQDWRNTEAFF; CDR3 DNA: TGCGCCAGCAGCCAAGATTGGAGGAACACTGAAGCTTTCTTT
D gene: -; J gene: TRBJ2-3; clone size: -; V gene: TRBV29-1; CDR3 protein: CSGGGGRTSTDTQYF; CDR3 DNA: TGCAGCGGTGGCGGAGGCCGGACTAGCACAGATACGCAGTATTTT
D gene: -; J gene: TRBJ2-7; clone size: -; V gene: TRBV5-5; CDR3 protein: CASSLAGSIAYEQYF; CDR3 DNA: TGTGCCAGCAGCTTGGCTGGGAGCATCGCGTACGAGCAGTACTTC
D gene: -; J gene: TRBJ1-1; clone size: few; V gene: TRBV7-3; CDR3 protein: CASSFVSNTEAFF; CDR3 DNA: TGTGCCAGCAGCTTTGTTTCGAACACTGAAGCTTTCTTT
D gene: -; J gene: TRBJ2-3; clone size: few; V gene: TRBV12-3/TRBV12-4; CDR3 protein: CACSFPVWTDTQYF; CDR3 DNA: TGTGCCTGCTCCTTCCCCGTCTGGACAGATACGCAGTATTTT
D gene: -; J gene: TRBJ1-2; clone size: -; V gene: TRBV7-9; CDR3 protein: CASSFQDNEGYTF; CDR3 DNA: TGTGCCAGCAGCTTCCAAGATAATGAAGGCTACACCTTC
D gene: -; J gene: TRBJ2-1; clone size: few; V gene: TRBV5-4; CDR3 protein: CASSLKGNSYNEQFF; CDR3 DNA: TGTGCCAGCAGCTTGAAGGGGAACTCCTACAATGAGCAGTTCTTC
D gene: -; J gene: TRBJ1-1; clone size: many; V gene: TRBV4-2; CDR3 protein: CASSQASRDGNTEAFF; CDR3 DNA: TGTGCCAGCAGCCAAGCTTCGCGGGACGGGAACACTGAAGCTTTCTTT
D gene: -; J gene: TRBJ2-2; clone size: few; V gene: TRBV29-1; CDR3 protein: CSLTQGSGELFF; CDR3 DNA: TGCAGCTTAACTCAGGGTTCCGGGGAGCTGTTTTTT
D gene: TRBD1; J gene: TRBJ2-2; clone size: few; V gene: TRBV4-1; CDR3 protein: CASSQGGTGKAGELFF; CDR3 DNA: TGCGCCAGCAGCCAAGGCGGGACAGGGAAGGCCGGGGAGCTGTTTTTT
D gene: TRBD2; J gene: TRBJ2-1; clone size: few; V gene: TRBV5-4; CDR3 protein: CASSLDLGGSYNEQFF; CDR3 DNA: TGTGCCAGCAGCCTAGATCTCGGGGGGTCCTACAATGAGCAGTTCTTC
D gene: TRBD1; J gene: TRBJ2-7; clone size: -; V gene: TRBV12-3/TRBV12-4; CDR3 protein: CASTRQGAGHEQYF; CDR3 DNA: TGTGCCAGCACCAGACAGGGGGCCGGGCACGAGCAGTACTTC
D gene: -; J gene: TRBJ2-5; clone size: many; V gene: TRBV5-1; CDR3 protein: CASSGRNIQETQYF; CDR3 DNA: TGCGCCAGCAGTGGACGGAACATCCAAGAGACCCAGTACTTC
D gene: -; J gene: TRBJ2-2; clone size: many; V gene: TRBV5-1; CDR3 protein: CASSSGASSGELFF; CDR3 DNA: TGCGCCAGCAGCTCGGGAGCCTCATCCGGGGAGCTGTTTTTT
D gene: -; J gene: TRBJ1-5; clone size: -; V gene: TRBV20-1; CDR3 protein: CSARDYLGGNQPQHF; CDR3 DNA: TGCAGTGCTAGAGATTATCTAGGGGGCAATCAGCCCCAGCATTTT
D gene: TRBD1; J gene: TRBJ2-2; clone size: many; V gene: TRBV7-6; CDR3 protein: CASTTQGAYAGELFF; CDR3 DNA: TGTGCCAGCACCACACAGGGGGCGTACGCCGGGGAGCTGTTTTTT
D gene: TRBD2; J gene: TRBJ2-1; clone size: -; V gene: TRBV13; CDR3 protein: CASSLGTSGGGNEQFF; CDR3 DNA: TGTGCCAGCAGCCTAGGGACTAGCGGGGGGGGTAATGAGCAGTTCTTC
D gene: -; J gene: TRBJ2-7; clone size: many; V gene: TRBV7-9; CDR3 protein: CASGQGGFYEQYF; CDR3 DNA: TGTGCCAGCGGGCAGGGGGGTTTCTACGAGCAGTACTTC
D gene: -; J gene: TRBJ2-7; clone size: few; V gene: TRBV20-1; CDR3 protein: CSARDQASASYEQYF; CDR3 DNA: TGCAGTGCTAGAGACCAGGCTTCAGCCTCCTACGAGCAGTACTTC
D gene: TRBD2; J gene: TRBJ2-3; clone size: few; V gene: TRBV9; CDR3 protein: CASSVAGGGGASDTQYF; CDR3 DNA: TGTGCCAGCAGCGTAGCTGGAGGCGGGGGGGCATCAGATACGCAGTATTTT
D gene: -; J gene: TRBJ2-2; clone size: -; V gene: TRBV6-5; CDR3 protein: CASSYLGAYYTGELFF; CDR3 DNA: TGTGCCAGCAGTTACTTGGGGGCGTACTACACCGGGGAGCTGTTTTTT